This T cell receptor (beta chain) was obtained from a study of blood T cell repertoires in COVID-19. Study-wide background: From T cells, B-cell-depleted T cells, or PBMCs came the material, which was cDNA or gDNA.

This clone turned up a few times. TCRdb's table, derived via immunoSEQ multiplex PCR, lists solely in-frame clones and lacks some. The sample lists over 200,000 clones; 85% were seen once. The CDR3 contains 13 residues. The V gene end was trimmed by 10 bases and the J gene end by 4 bases; junction bases not matched to a gene: 7. Germline V lookup: CDR1 MNHNY, CDR2 SVGAGI (reference sequence). Sequencing was carried out using PBMCs or T cells enriched from blood (not recorded which). This TCR derives from a man aged 35 to 55 who had recovered from COVID-19. This chain uses TRBV6-6 with TRBJ1-5; TRBD1 aligns across 7 bases. This CDR3 reads CANADRPNQPQHF. The DNA of the CDR3 is TGTGCCAATGCGGACAGGCCGAATCAGCCCCAGCATTTT.